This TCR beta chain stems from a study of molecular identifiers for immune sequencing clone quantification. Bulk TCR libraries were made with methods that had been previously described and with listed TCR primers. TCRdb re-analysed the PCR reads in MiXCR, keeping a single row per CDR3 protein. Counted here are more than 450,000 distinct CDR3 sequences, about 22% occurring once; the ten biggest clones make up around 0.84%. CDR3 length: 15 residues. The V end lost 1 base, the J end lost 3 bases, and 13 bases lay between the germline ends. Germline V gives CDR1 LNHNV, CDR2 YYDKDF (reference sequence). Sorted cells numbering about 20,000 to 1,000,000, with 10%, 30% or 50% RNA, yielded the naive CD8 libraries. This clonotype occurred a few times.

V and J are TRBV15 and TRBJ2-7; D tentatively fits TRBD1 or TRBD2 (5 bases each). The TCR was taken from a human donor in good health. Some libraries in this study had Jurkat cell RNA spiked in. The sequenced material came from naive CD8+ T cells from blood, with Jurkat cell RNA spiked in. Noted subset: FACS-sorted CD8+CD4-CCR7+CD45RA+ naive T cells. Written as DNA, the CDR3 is TGTGCCACCAGCAGAGCCCGAGAGGGGTTCTACGAGCAGTACTTC. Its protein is CATSRAREGFYEQYF. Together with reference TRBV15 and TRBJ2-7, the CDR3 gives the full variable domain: DAMVIQNPRYQVTQFGKPVTLSCSQTLNHNVMYWYQQKSSQAPKLLFHYYDKDFNNEADTPDNFQSRRPNTSFCFLDIRSPGLGDTAMYLCATSRAREGFYEQYFGPGTRLTVT.